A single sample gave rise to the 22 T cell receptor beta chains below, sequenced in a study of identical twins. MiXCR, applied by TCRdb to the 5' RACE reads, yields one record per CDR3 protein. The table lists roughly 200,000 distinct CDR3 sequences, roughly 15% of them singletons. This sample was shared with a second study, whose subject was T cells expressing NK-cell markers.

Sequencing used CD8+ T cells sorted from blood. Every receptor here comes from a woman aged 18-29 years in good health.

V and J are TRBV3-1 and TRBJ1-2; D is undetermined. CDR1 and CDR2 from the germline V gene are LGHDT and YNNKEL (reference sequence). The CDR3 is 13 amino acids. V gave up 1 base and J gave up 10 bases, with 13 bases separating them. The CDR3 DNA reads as TGTGCCAGCAGCCAAGGGGATGTCGTCGTCTACACCTTC. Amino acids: CASSQGDVVVYTF.

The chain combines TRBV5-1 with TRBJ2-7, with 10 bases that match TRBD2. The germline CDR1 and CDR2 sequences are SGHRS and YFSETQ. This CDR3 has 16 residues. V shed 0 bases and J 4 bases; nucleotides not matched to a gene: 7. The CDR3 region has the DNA TGCGCCAGCAGCTTGGCCGCTAGCGGGAGCTGGTACGAGCAGTACTTC. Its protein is CASSLAASGSWYEQYF.

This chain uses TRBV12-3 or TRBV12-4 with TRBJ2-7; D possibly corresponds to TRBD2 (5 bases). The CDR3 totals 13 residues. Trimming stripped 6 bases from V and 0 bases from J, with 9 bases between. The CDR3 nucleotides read TGTGCCAGCAGGGTAGGGAGCTCCTACGAGCAGTACTTC. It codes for CASRVGSSYEQYF.

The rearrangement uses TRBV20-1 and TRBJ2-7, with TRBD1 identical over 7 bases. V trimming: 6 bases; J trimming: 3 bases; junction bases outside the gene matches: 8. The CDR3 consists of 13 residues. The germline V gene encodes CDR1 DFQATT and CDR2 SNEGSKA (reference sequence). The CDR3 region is CSAHDRVYYEQYF. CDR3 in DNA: TGCAGTGCCCACGACAGGGTTTACTACGAGCAGTACTTC.

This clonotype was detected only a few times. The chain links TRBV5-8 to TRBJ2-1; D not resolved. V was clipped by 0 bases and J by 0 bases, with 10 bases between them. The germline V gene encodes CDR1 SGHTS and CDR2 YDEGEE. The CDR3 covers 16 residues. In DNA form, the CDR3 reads TGTGCCAGCAGCTTGGCCCCGCGGAGCTCCTACAATGAGCAGTTCTTC. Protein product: CASSLAPRSSYNEQFF.

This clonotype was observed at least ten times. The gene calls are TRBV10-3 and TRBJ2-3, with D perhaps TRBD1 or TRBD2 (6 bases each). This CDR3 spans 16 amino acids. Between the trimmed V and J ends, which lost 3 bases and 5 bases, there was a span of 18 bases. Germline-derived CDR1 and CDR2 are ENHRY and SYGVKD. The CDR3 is CAISETGRQGQDTQYF. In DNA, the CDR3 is TGTGCCATCAGTGAAACGGGGAGGCAGGGGCAAGATACGCAGTATTTT.

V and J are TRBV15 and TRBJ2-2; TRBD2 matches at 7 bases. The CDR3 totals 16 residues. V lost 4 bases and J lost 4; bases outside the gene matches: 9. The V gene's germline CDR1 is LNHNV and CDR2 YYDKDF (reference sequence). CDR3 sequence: CATSTPERESTGELFF. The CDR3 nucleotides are TGTGCCACCAGCACCCCAGAGCGGGAAAGCACCGGGGAGCTGTTTTTT. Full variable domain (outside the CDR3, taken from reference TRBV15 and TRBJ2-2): DAMVIQNPRYQVTQFGKPVTLSCSQTLNHNVMYWYQQKSSQAPKLLFHYYDKDFNNEADTPDNFQSRRPNTSFCFLDIRSPGLGDTAMYLCATSTPERESTGELFFGEGSRLTVL.

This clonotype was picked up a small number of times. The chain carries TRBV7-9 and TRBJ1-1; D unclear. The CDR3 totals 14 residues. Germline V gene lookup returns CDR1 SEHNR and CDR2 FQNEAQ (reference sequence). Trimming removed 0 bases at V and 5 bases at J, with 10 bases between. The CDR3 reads CASSLAPGSTEAFF. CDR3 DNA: TGTGCCAGCAGCTTAGCCCCGGGGAGTACTGAAGCTTTCTTT.

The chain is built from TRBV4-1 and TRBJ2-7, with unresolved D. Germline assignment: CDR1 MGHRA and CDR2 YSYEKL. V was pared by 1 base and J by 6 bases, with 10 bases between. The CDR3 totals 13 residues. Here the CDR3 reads CASSQVGSLEQYF. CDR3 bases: TGCGCCAGCAGCCAAGTCGGGTCTCTCGAGCAGTACTTC.

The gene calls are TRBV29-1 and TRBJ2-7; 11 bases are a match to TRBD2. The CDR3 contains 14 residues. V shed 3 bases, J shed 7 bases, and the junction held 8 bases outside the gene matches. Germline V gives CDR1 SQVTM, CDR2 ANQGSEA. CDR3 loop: CSVEATSGSREQYF. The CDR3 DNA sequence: TGCAGCGTTGAGGCAACTAGCGGGAGTAGAGAGCAGTACTTC.

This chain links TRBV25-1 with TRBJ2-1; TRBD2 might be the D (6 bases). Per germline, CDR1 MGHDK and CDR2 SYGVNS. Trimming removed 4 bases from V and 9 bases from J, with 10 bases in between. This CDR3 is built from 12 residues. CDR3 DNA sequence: TGTGCCAGCAGTGCCCTTAGCGGTGAGCAGTTCTTC. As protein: CASSALSGEQFF.

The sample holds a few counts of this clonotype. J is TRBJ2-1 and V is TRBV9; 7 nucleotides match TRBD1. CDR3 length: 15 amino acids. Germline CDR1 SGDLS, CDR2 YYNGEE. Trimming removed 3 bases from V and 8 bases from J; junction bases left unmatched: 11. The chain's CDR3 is CASSGTGAVSHEQFF. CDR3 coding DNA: TGTGCCAGCAGCGGAACAGGGGCCGTGTCTCATGAGCAGTTCTTC.

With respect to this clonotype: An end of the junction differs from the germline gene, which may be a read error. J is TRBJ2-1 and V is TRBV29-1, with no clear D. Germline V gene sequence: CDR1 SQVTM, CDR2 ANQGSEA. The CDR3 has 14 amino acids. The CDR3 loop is CSVEDLSSYNEQFF. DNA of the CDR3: TGCAGCGTCGAAGATCTTAGCTCCTACAATGAGCAGTTCTTC.

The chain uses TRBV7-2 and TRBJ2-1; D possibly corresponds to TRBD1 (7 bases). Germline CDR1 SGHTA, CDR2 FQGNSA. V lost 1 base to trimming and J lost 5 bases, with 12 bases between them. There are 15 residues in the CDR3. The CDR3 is CASSLGQGGNNEQFF. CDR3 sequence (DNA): TGTGCCAGCAGCTTAGGGCAGGGGGGAAACAATGAGCAGTTCTTC.

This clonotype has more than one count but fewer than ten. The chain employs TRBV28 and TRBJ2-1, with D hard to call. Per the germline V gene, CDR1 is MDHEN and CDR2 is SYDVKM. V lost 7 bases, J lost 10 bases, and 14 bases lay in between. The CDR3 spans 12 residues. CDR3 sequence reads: CASNSALVEQFF. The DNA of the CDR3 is TGTGCCAGCAACTCGGCCCTGGTCGAGCAGTTCTTC.

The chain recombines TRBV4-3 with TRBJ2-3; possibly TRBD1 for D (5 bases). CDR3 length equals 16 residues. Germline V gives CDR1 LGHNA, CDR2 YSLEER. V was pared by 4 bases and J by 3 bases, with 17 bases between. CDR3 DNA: TGCGCCAGCAGCCCCTCCGGAAGGGGTTGGACAGATACGCAGTATTTT. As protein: CASSPSGRGWTDTQYF.

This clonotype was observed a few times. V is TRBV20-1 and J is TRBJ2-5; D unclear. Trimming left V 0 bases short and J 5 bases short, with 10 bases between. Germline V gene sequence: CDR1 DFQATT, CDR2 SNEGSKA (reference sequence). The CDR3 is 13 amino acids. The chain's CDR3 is CSARELPAETQYF. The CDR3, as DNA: TGCAGTGCTAGAGAACTACCGGCGGAGACCCAGTACTTC.

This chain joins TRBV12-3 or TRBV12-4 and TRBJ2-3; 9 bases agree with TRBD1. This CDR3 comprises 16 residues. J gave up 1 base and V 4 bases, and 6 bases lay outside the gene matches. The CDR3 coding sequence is TGTGCCAGCAGTTCGTACAGGACAGGGGGCACAGATACGCAGTATTTT. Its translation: CASSSYRTGGTDTQYF.

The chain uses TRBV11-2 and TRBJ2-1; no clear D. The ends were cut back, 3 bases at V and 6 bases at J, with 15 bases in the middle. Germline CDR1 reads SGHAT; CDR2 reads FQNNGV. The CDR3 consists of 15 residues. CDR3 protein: CASSLGSGGGNEQFF. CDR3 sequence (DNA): TGTGCCAGCAGCTTGGGGTCGGGCGGCGGCAATGAGCAGTTCTTC.

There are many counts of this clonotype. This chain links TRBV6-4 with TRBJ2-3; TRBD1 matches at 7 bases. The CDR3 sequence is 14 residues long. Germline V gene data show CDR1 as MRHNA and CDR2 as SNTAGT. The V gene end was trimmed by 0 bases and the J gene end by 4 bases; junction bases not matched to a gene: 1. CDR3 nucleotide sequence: TGTGCCAGCAGTGACTCGCAGGGGGCAGATACGCAGTATTTT. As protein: CASSDSQGADTQYF.

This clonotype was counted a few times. CDR3 nucleotides: TGTGCCAGCAGTTTAGGGCGGGGAACCCACAATGAGCAGTTCTTC. Its protein product is CASSLGRGTHNEQFF. V and J are TRBV27 and TRBJ2-1; a weak D match, TRBD2 (6 bases). V gave up 2 bases and J gave up 5 bases, with 13 bases separating them. The CDR3 consists of 15 residues. Looked up from germline, CDR1 is MNHEY and CDR2 is SMNVEV (reference sequence).

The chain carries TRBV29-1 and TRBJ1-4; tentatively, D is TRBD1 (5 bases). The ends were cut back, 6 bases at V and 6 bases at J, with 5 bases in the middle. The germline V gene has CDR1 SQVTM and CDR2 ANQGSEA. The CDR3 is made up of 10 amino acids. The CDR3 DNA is TGCAGCGTACAGGATGAAAAACTGTTTTTT. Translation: CSVQDEKLFF.